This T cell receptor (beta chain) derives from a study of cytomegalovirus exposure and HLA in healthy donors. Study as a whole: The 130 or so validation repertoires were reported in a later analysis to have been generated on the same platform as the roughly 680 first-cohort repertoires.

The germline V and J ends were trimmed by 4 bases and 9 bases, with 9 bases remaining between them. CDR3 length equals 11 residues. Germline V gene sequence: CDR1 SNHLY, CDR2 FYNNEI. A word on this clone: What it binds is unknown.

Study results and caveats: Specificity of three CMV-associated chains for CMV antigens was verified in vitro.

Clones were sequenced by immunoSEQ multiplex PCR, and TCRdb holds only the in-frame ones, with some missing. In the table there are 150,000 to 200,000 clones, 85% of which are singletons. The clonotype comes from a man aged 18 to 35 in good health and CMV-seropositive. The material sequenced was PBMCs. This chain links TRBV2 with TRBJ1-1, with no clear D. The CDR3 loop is CASSGALKAFF. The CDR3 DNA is TGTGCCAGCAGTGGAGCCCTTAAAGCTTTCTTT.